This T cell receptor beta chain comes out of a study of blood T cell repertoires in COVID-19. Study-level background: Acute and convalescent COVID-19 specimens originated in the United States, Italy and Spain. T cells, B-cell-depleted T cells, or PBMCs supplied cDNA or gDNA.

How the authors handled the data: Using reference gene primer amplification, nucleated cell counts were estimated. Sequenced by immunoSEQ multiplex PCR; TCRdb stores in-frame clones only, minus some. V and J calls and clone size are as listed in that table; D and trimming were resolved from the DNA. The sample shows 120,000 or so clones, 70% to 75% of them seen only once. This CDR3 spans 15 amino acids. Germline V CDR1 and CDR2: MDHEN, SYDVKM. The V and J ends lost 3 bases and 6 bases, in that order; junction bases with no gene match: 10. Sequenced: peripheral blood. The chain joins TRBV28 to TRBJ1-2, with 7 bases aligning to TRBD1. This clonotype originated in a man aged 60-69 years with acute or convalescent COVID-19. CDR3 bases: TGTGCCAGCAGTTTCCCCGAGACAGGGTCAAATGGCTACACCTTC. Protein: CASSFPETGSNGYTF.